This TCR beta chain came from a study of blood T cell repertoires in COVID-19. Across the whole study: Researchers got acute and convalescent COVID-19 samples from the United States, Italy and Spain.

In the study's own analysis: Scientists estimated how many nucleated cells there were by amplifying reference gene primers. Data came from immunoSEQ multiplex PCR; TCRdb stores just in-frame clones and leaves some out. Clone size and the V and J calls come from that table; the DNA yielded D and trimming. The sample includes 250,000 or so clones, approximately 86% seen only once; the top ten take approximately 9%. This CDR3 has 15 amino acids. J lost 8 bases, V lost 5 bases, and 11 bases had no gene match. Germline CDR1 reads SGHVS; CDR2 reads FNYEAQ. This clone has only one observation. The V call is TRBV7-6, the J call TRBJ2-1, with 8 bases lining up with TRBD1. What was sequenced was peripheral blood. This TCR was sampled from a man in his forties with active or convalescent COVID-19. DNA of the CDR3: TGTGCCAGCAGCATAGATCAGGGGGCGGGTGATGAGCAGTTCTTC. Protein: CASSIDQGAGDEQFF.